Listed here is a single T cell receptor beta chain. Its antigen is still unknown. The data belong to a study of identifying expanded T cells in peripheral blood. Study-wide results and caveats: Over approximately two and four weeks, about 17 and 20 clones changed, versus more than 1 between replicates.

V lost 0 bases and J lost 6, with 11 bases in between. There are 14 residues in the CDR3. Germline CDR1 is MNHEY and CDR2 is SVGAGI. During the collection period, no donor immune events like infections were recorded. Assay used: immunoSEQ multiplex PCR; TCRdb lists only in-frame clones, some missing. The data show approximately 92,000 clones, approximately 84% seen once. The sequence came from a person between 18 and 70 years old in good health. This rearrangement joins TRBV6-5 to TRBJ1-1, with D unclear. Sequencing used blood. Here the CDR3 DNA reads TGTGCCAGCAGTTACTCCGGGAGGTCGTCTGAAGCTTTCTTT. Translation gives CASSYSGRSSEAFF.